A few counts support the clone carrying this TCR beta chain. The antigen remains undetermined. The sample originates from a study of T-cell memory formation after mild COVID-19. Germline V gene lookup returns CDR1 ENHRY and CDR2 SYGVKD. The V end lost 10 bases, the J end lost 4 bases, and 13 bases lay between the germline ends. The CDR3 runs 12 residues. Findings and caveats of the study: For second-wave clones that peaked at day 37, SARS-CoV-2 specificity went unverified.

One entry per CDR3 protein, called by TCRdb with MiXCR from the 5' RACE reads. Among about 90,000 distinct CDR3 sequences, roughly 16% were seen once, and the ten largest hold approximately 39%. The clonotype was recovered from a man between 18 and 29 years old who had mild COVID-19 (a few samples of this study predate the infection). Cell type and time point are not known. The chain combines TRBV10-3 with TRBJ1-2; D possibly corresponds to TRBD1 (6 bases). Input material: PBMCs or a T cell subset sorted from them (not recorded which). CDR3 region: CATNRVGYGYTF. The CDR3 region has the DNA TGTGCCACCAACAGGGTTGGCTATGGCTACACCTTC.